What follows are 22 T cell receptor beta chains derived from one specimen sequenced in a study of early T cells in non-severe SARS-CoV-2 infection. Using its own MiXCR run on the 5' RACE reads, TCRdb lists one record per CDR3 protein. Of fewer than 30,000 distinct CDR3 sequences in the sample, roughly 4.1% were seen once. Source material: whole blood. The receptors here all came from an adult who was a healthcare worker with PCR-confirmed SARS-CoV-2 infection or an uninfected control (not recorded which).

The chain joins TRBV20-1 to TRBJ2-2, with 7 bases matching TRBD2. This CDR3 region has 17 residues. CDR1 and CDR2 (germline): DFQATT, SNEGSKA (reference sequence). V trimming: 1 base; J trimming: 0 bases; junction bases outside the gene matches: 8. The CDR3 reads CSARGQRGGSNTGELFF. CDR3 bases: TGCAGTGCTAGAGGCCAGCGGGGCGGCTCGAACACCGGGGAGCTGTTTTTT.

The sample holds many counts of this clonotype. V is TRBV5-4 and J is TRBJ1-1; TRBD1 matches at 8 bases. After removal of 3 bases from V and 8 bases from J, the junction contained 12 bases not matched to a gene. Germline CDR1 is SGHNT and CDR2 is YYREEE (reference sequence). CDR3 length equals 15 residues. The CDR3 reads CASSSDRDAKAEAFF. In nucleotides, the CDR3 is TGTGCCAGCAGCTCGGACAGGGACGCCAAAGCAGAAGCTTTCTTT.

This clonotype was counted ten times or more. The chain couples TRBV24-1 to TRBJ2-1; 9 nucleotides align to TRBD2. The length of the CDR3 is 15 residues. J gave up 14 bases and V 4 bases, and 14 bases lay outside the gene matches. Germline CDR1 KGHDR, CDR2 SFDVKD. CDR3 sequence: CATSDPAAGGRVEFF. As DNA, the CDR3 is TGTGCCACCAGTGACCCAGCTGCTGGCGGGAGGGTGGAGTTCTTC.

This clonotype appeared a few times. The rearrangement joins TRBV12-3 or TRBV12-4 to TRBJ2-1, with no clear D. V lost 6 bases and J 6 bases, leaving 9 bases between the germline ends. The CDR3 covers 12 residues. The CDR3 DNA reads as TGTGCCAGCAGCCCCGCGGTCAATGAGCAGTTCTTC. As protein: CASSPAVNEQFF.

This clonotype was picked up a small number of times. The genes are TRBV11-3 and TRBJ1-1; no clear D. V was trimmed by 0 bases and J by 11 bases, leaving 13 bases between them. The CDR3 consists of 13 residues. CDR1 and CDR2 (germline): SGHNT, YENEEA. The CDR3 reads CASSLEAGGQAFF. The DNA of the CDR3 is TGTGCCAGCAGCTTAGAAGCGGGAGGGCAGGCTTTCTTT.

This clonotype was seen ten or more times. The J gene is TRBJ1-1, the V gene TRBV30, with D maybe TRBD1 (6 bases). Germline assignment: CDR1 GTSNPN and CDR2 SVGIG (reference sequence). Deletions cut 3 bases from V and 11 bases from J, with 19 bases between. This CDR3 contains 13 residues. As DNA, the CDR3 is TGTGCCTGGAGGAAAATAAGATGGGGGGGCGCTTTCTTT. Its translation: CAWRKIRWGGAFF.

This clonotype was detected ten times or more. The V and J genes are TRBV10-3 and TRBJ2-3; 7 bases are a match to TRBD1. The V gene's germline CDR1 is ENHRY and CDR2 SYGVKD. V lost 6 bases and J lost 10; bases outside the gene matches: 4. The CDR3 has 11 residues. The CDR3 is CAIRLGTAQYF. CDR3 sequence (DNA): TGTGCCATCAGATTAGGGACAGCGCAGTATTTT.

Many counts were recorded for this clonotype. The chain couples TRBV24-1 to TRBJ2-5, with D possibly matching TRBD2 (7 bases). The CDR3 loop spans 17 amino acids. Germline CDR1 reads KGHDR; CDR2 reads SFDVKD. Trimming took 0 bases from V and 4 from J, leaving 17 bases between them. CDR3 loop: CATSDLARGADRETQYF. DNA of the CDR3: TGTGCCACCAGTGATTTGGCTCGGGGGGCAGATCGAGAGACCCAGTACTTC.

This clonotype was counted many times. The V gene is TRBV5-1, the J gene TRBJ2-7, with D unclear. Germline V gene lookup returns CDR1 SGHRS and CDR2 YFSETQ. CDR3 size: 14 residues. With 6 bases removed from V and 0 bases from J, the gap between germline ends came to 13 bases. The CDR3 sequence is CASNREGSSYEQYF. The DNA for the CDR3 is TGCGCCAGCAATCGAGAAGGAAGCTCCTACGAGCAGTACTTC.

This rearrangement joins TRBV19 to TRBJ2-3; 11 positions match TRBD2. The CDR3 has 18 amino acids. V was clipped by 4 bases and J by 1 base; unmatched bases: 10. Germline V gene lookup returns CDR1 LNHDA and CDR2 SQIVND (reference sequence). CDR3 nucleotide sequence: TGTGCCAGTAGTAGCACTAGCGGGAGACTGGGGGGCACAGATACGCAGTATTTT. Translating it yields CASSSTSGRLGGTDTQYF. Full variable domain (remainder filled in from reference TRBV19 and TRBJ2-3): DGGITQSPKYLFRKEGQNVTLSCEQNLNHDAMYWYRQDPGQGLRLIYYSQIVNDFQKGDIAEGYSVSREKKESFPLTVTSAQKNPTAFYLCASSSTSGRLGGTDTQYFGPGTRLTVL.

There are many counts of this clonotype. The chain joins TRBV20-1 to TRBJ1-2; D call uncertain. Germline V gene data show CDR1 as DFQATT and CDR2 as SNEGSKA (reference sequence). V was cut by 0 bases and J by 4 bases, with 6 bases left in between. The CDR3 runs 12 residues. In DNA form, the CDR3 reads TGCAGTGCTAGAGAGCAACTCTATGGCTACACCTTC. This gives the protein CSAREQLYGYTF.

This clonotype has ten or more counts. V is TRBV20-1 and J is TRBJ2-3; possibly TRBD1 or TRBD2 for D (5 bases each). Germline V CDR1 and CDR2: DFQATT, SNEGSKA (reference sequence). The V end was cut by 0 bases, the J end by 5 bases, with 9 bases between. The CDR3 is 13 residues long. CDR3 nucleotide sequence: TGCAGTGCTAGAGATCCTGGGGGAGATACGCAGTATTTT. Translating it yields CSARDPGGDTQYF.

A word on this clonotype: The junction does not match germline at one end; this may be a read error. The chain carries TRBV5-1 and TRBJ2-3; 8 positions agree with TRBD2. This CDR3 region has 13 residues. The V gene's germline CDR1 is SGHRS and CDR2 YFSETQ. CDR3 coding DNA: TGCGCCAGCAGCTTGGCCGGGAGGGATAAGCAGTATTTT. Its translation: CASSLAGRDKQYF.

This clonotype appeared many times. The genes are TRBV12-3 or TRBV12-4 and TRBJ2-1; the match to TRBD2 covers 8 bases. This CDR3 has 15 residues. V was clipped by 1 base and J by 10 bases; unmatched bases: 9. CDR3: CASSLGASAGDEQFF. CDR3 DNA: TGTGCCAGCAGTTTAGGAGCCTCAGCGGGAGACGAGCAGTTCTTC.

This chain uses TRBV4-3 with TRBJ1-2, with a tentative D call TRBD1 (5 bases). V lost 4 bases and J 0 bases, leaving 15 bases between the germline ends. In germline, CDR1 is LGHNA, CDR2 YSLEER. CDR3 length: 16 amino acids. CDR3 nucleotide sequence: TGCGCCAGCAGCCGTGGTTGGGGGACCTCTAACTATGGCTACACCTTC. Its protein is CASSRGWGTSNYGYTF.

At least ten counts were recorded for this clonotype. V and J are TRBV5-4 and TRBJ1-3; 8 bases agree with TRBD1. CDR3 length: 13 amino acids. CDR1 and CDR2 (germline): SGHNT, YYREEE (reference sequence). V was pared by 3 bases and J by 4 bases, with 0 bases of the junction left unmatched. The CDR3 region has the DNA TGTGCCAGCAGCTGGGACAGGGGAAACACCATATATTTT. Encoded protein: CASSWDRGNTIYF.

This clonotype was found many times. The chain uses TRBV20-1 and TRBJ1-2, with unresolved D. Between the trimmed V and J ends, which lost 2 bases and 8 bases, there was a span of 15 bases. The CDR3 contains 13 residues. The V gene's germline CDR1 is DFQATT and CDR2 SNEGSKA (reference sequence). The CDR3 region is CSARREVTNGYTF. The CDR3 DNA sequence: TGCAGTGCTAGAAGAGAGGTCACTAACGGCTACACCTTC.

The chain is built from TRBV10-3 and TRBJ2-7; the D gene is possibly TRBD1 (5 bases). V was pared by 6 bases and J by 6 bases, with 18 bases between. CDR3 length: 14 amino acids. Germline V gene sequence: CDR1 ENHRY, CDR2 SYGVKD. The CDR3 here is CAIRDWGSRGEQYF. In DNA form, the CDR3 reads TGTGCCATCAGAGACTGGGGCAGCCGTGGCGAGCAGTACTTC.

The rearrangement links TRBV11-2 to TRBJ2-1, with unresolved D. V lost 5 bases and J lost 7, with 15 bases in between. The CDR3 totals 14 residues. In germline, CDR1 is SGHAT, CDR2 FQNNGV. CDR3 bases: TGTGCCAGCAGCCCCGCAGTCCCGGATAATGAGCAGTTCTTC. It yields the protein CASSPAVPDNEQFF.

This clonotype was counted ten times or more. V and J are TRBV28 and TRBJ2-1; 8 bases are a match to TRBD2. CDR1 is MDHEN and CDR2 is SYDVKM in the germline V gene. Unmatched junction bases numbered 7, after V lost 3 bases and J lost 0 bases. The CDR3 runs to 17 residues. The CDR3 sequence is CASSFASGPFSYNEQFF. As DNA, the CDR3 is TGTGCCAGCAGTTTTGCTAGCGGGCCTTTCTCCTACAATGAGCAGTTCTTC.

This clonotype has at least ten counts. The chain carries TRBV5-6 and TRBJ2-4, with TRBD2 matching over 12 bases. Germline V gene data show CDR1 as SGHDT and CDR2 as YYEEEE. The CDR3 spans 17 residues. Trimming cost V 7 bases and J 0 bases; bases outside gene matches: 8. CDR3 region: CASSSTSGGLAKNIQYF. The DNA for the CDR3 is TGTGCCAGCTCATCGACTAGCGGGGGATTAGCCAAAAACATTCAGTACTTC. Filled out from reference TRBV5-6 and TRBJ2-4, the complete variable domain reads DAGVTQSPTHLIKTRGQQVTLRCSPKSGHDTVSWYQQALGQGPQFIFQYYEEEERQRGNFPDRFSGHQFPNYSSELNVNALLLGDSALYLCASSSTSGGLAKNIQYFGAGTRLSVL.

For this clonotype: A much larger clone is a single base away; this may be a read error. The J gene is TRBJ2-1, the V gene TRBV2; 8 bases are a match to TRBD2. Looked up from germline, CDR1 is SNHLY and CDR2 is FYNNEI. The CDR3 is 15 amino acids. The CDR3 loop is CASSEPVREGNEQLF. The CDR3 DNA follows: TGTGCCAGCAGTGAACCCGTCCGGGAGGGGAATGAGCAGCTCTTC.